Listed below are T cell receptor beta chains from one sample, sequenced in a study of CD8 T cells in Susac syndrome. TCRdb called the immunoSEQ multiplex PCR reads again in MiXCR, with one record for every CDR3 protein. The table shows 150,000 to 200,000 distinct CDR3 sequences, with around 94% occurring only once. Sample: CD4+ T cells from PBMCs. These TCRs come from a human donor in good health. Both conserved end residues are part of each CDR3. The order of the fields is J gene, D gene, V gene, CDR3 length, clone size, CDR3 protein, CDR3 DNA. A D gene is named only where the DNA matches it firmly. The size field is filled for only some rows; it gives once, few, many or a size class.

>TRBJ2-5|-|TRBV30|13|-
CAWSYSLQETQYF
TGTGCCTGGAGTTATAGCCTTCAAGAGACCCAGTACTTC
>TRBJ2-2|TRBD2|TRBV3-1|14|-
CASSYRGGTGELFF
TGTGCCAGCAGCTATCGCGGGGGGACCGGGGAGCTGTTTTTT
>TRBJ2-7|TRBD1|TRBV18|13|once
CASSPTGVNEQYF
TGTGCCAGCTCACCCACAGGGGTCAACGAGCAGTACTTC
>TRBJ2-2|-|TRBV6-5|14|-
CASSYNRKPGELFF
TGTGCCAGCAGTTACAACCGGAAACCCGGGGAGCTGTTTTTT
>TRBJ2-7|TRBD1|TRBV14|14|-
CASSHSGGRYEQYF
TGTGCCAGCAGCCACTCAGGGGGCAGGTACGAGCAGTACTTC
>TRBJ1-1|-|TRBV5-1|14|once
CASSLGFGNTEAFF
TGCGCCAGCAGCTTGGGATTCGGGAACACTGAAGCTTTCTTT
>TRBJ1-5|-|TRBV30|12|-
CAWSDMGGPQHF
TGTGCCTGGAGTGACATGGGGGGACCCCAGCATTTT
>TRBJ1-6|-|TRBV30|13|-
CAWTPAPRSPLHF
TGTGCCTGGACCCCAGCGCCTAGGTCACCCCTCCACTTT
>TRBJ1-2|-|TRBV6-5|13|-
CASSLRGAYGYTF
TGTGCCAGCAGTTTAAGGGGCGCGTATGGCTACACCTTC
>TRBJ2-1|-|TRBV20-1|13|once
CSATDGRGNEQFF
TGCAGTGCTACCGATGGAAGGGGCAATGAGCAGTTCTTC
>TRBJ1-3|TRBD1|TRBV12-3/TRBV12-4|18|-
CASSLRTGGVSDGNTIYF
TGTGCCAGCAGTTTACGGACAGGGGGCGTATCTGATGGAAACACCATATATTTT
>TRBJ1-2|-|TRBV29-1|13|-
CSVGQRDSYGYTF
TGCAGCGTGGGACAACGGGACTCCTATGGCTACACCTTC
>TRBJ1-2|-|TRBV14|13|-
CASSPSGGYGYTF
TGTGCCAGCAGCCCCAGCGGGGGATATGGCTACACCTTC
>TRBJ2-7|-|TRBV9|12|-
CASSVSSGEQYF
TGTGCCAGCAGCGTTTCTTCGGGCGAGCAGTACTTC
>TRBJ2-1|-|TRBV3-1|11|-
CASSQDLEQFF
TGTGCCAGCAGCCAAGATCTCGAGCAGTTCTTC
>TRBJ1-1|-|TRBV30|12|-
CAWSGGHTEAFF
TGTGCCTGGTCAGGAGGGCACACTGAAGCTTTCTTT
>TRBJ1-1|-|TRBV27|15|-
CASSLYQGRNTEAFF
TGTGCCAGCAGTTTATACCAGGGGAGGAACACTGAAGCTTTCTTT
>TRBJ2-7|-|TRBV7-8|12|-
CASSPVGQMQYF
TGTGCCAGCAGCCCGGTTGGGCAGATGCAGTACTTC
>TRBJ2-2|-|TRBV14|15|-
CASRERAGDTGELFF
TGTGCCAGCAGAGAACGTGCTGGTGACACCGGGGAGCTGTTTTTT
>TRBJ1-6|TRBD1|TRBV5-6|15|once
CASSLGDRGNSPLHF
TGTGCCAGCAGCTTGGGGGACAGGGGGAATTCACCCCTCCACTTT
>TRBJ2-5|-|TRBV5-1|14|-
CASSFSLSQETQYF
TGCGCCAGCAGCTTTTCGCTCTCCCAGGAGACCCAGTACTTC
>TRBJ1-2|-|TRBV12-5|14|-
CASGLDGRGKGYTF
TGTGCTAGTGGCCTGGACGGACGAGGGAAAGGCTACACCTTC
>TRBJ2-1|-|TRBV5-1|11|-
CASKLGWEQFF
TGCGCCAGCAAACTGGGTTGGGAGCAGTTCTTC
>TRBJ2-7|-|TRBV11-2|15|-
CASSLESGGTYEQYF
TGTGCCAGCAGCTTAGAAAGCGGCGGGACCTACGAGCAGTACTTC
>TRBJ2-1|-|TRBV30|11|-
CAWRTYNEQFF
TGTGCCTGGAGAACATACAATGAGCAGTTCTTC
>TRBJ1-2|-|TRBV20-1|14|once
CSAGDQKGLSGYTF
TGCAGTGCTGGAGATCAAAAGGGGCTAAGTGGCTACACCTTC
>TRBJ2-6|-|TRBV6-2/TRBV6-3|14|-
CASRLTVGANVLTF
TGTGCCAGCAGGCTAACCGTTGGGGCCAACGTCCTGACTTTC